This T cell receptor beta chain was sequenced in a study of blood T cell repertoires in COVID-19 (dated by TCRdb to the early 2020s). Regarding the complete study: Samples covering the acute and convalescent phases of COVID-19 were provided by collaborators in the United States, Italy and Spain. The sample metadata nearly always contained a de-identified subject ID, COVID-19 status, age in years and sex. The prospective study material was composed of cDNA or gDNA derived from T cells, B-cell-depleted T cells, or PBMCs. HLA class I and class II types, where available, came from metadata supplied by the sample provider rather than from assay-based typing. The repertoires were released in a freely available public database intended as a resource for research on the immune response to SARS-CoV-2. Subjects who had been exposed to COVID-19, were actively infected with it, or had recovered from it provided the deeply sampled blood TCRbeta repertoires that made up the dataset. Samples came from the ongoing ImmuneRACE study (first 160 participants) plus 1,254 subjects from 6 global collaborators. Beyond this particular receptor, the publication reports: Clinical and demographic metadata were provided uncurated, with the amount varying by source and participant.

V trim: 0 bases; J trim: 10 bases; unmatched bases: 9. The CDR3 goes from the cysteine to the phenylalanine over 16 residues. Only CDR3 DNA remains: 48 bases, in frame from the first base. CDR1 and CDR2 (MGHRA, YSYEKL) derive from the germline V gene. The immunoSEQ Assay, a bias-controlled multiplex PCR, was used to amplify TCRbeta CDR3 regions from genomic DNA. Concerning the study's data processing: Within the assay, amplification of reference gene primers was used to estimate how many nucleated cells each sample contained. To quantify the absolute abundance of each unique TCRbeta CDR3 rearrangement, sequence reads were collapsed and filtered. For each sample, productive Simpson clonality was calculated by taking the square root of Simpson's diversity index across productive rearrangements. What TCRdb holds here is the immuneACCESS table cut down to in-frame rearrangements. Part of the clones is not present; checked against another copy, under half of the missing clones reflect an unresolved V gene, and the others are unexplained. The D gene and trimming were derived from the DNA, and the V and J assignments and clone size from that table. This sample has fewer than 250,000 clones in its table, and roughly 90% of those were observed once. The top ten hold approximately 1.7% of the sample.

Of note for this clone: Its specific antigen is unknown. The sample holds no much larger clone one base away, and base qualities are not on file.

The collaborating institutions used their own protocols to collect whole blood in K2EDTA tubes. For TCRbeta analysis, collaborators shipped samples as frozen whole blood, isolated PBMCs, or DNA extracted from either of those sample types. The chain is encoded by TRBV4-1 joined to TRBJ2-1; 10 of the junction bases match TRBD2. This receptor was identified in a man aged 65 to 85 with acute or convalescent COVID-19. Sequencing was done on a sample of peripheral blood. The CDR3 in this case is CASSQDASGRLPEQFF. The bases are TGCGCCAGCAGCCAAGATGCTAGCGGGAGATTGCCCGAGCAGTTCTTC.